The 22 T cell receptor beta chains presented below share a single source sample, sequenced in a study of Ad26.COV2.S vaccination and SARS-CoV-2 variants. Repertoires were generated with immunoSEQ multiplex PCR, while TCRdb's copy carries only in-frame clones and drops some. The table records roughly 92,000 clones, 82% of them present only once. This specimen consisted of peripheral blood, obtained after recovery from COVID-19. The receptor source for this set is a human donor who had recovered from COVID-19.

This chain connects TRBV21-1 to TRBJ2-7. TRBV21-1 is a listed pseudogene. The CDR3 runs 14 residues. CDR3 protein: CASSKAKGSREQYF. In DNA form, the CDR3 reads TGTGCCAGCAGCAAAGCAAAGGGTTCCAGAGAGCAGTACTTC.

CDR3 coding DNA: TGCAGCGCCAGCGGGTCCTACGAGCAGTACTTC. Translating it yields CSASGSYEQYF. The chain has TRBV29-1 and TRBJ2-7; a possible D gene is TRBD2 (6 bases). The V gene lost 7 bases and the J gene lost 1 base, with 8 bases spanning the gap. The CDR3 length is 11 residues. Per the germline V gene, CDR1 is SQVTM and CDR2 is ANQGSEA.

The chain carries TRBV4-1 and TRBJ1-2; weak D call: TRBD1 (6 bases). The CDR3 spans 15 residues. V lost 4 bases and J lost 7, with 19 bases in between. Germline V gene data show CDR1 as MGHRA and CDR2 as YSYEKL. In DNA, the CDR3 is TGCGCCAGCAGCCGACCACACGGTGGGGGCTTTGGCTACACCTTC. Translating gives CASSRPHGGGFGYTF.

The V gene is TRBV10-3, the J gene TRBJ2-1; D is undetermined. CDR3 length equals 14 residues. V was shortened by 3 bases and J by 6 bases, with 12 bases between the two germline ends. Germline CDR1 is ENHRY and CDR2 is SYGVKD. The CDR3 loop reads CAISEDVLSNEQFF. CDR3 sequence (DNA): TGTGCCATCAGTGAAGACGTTCTATCCAATGAGCAGTTCTTC.

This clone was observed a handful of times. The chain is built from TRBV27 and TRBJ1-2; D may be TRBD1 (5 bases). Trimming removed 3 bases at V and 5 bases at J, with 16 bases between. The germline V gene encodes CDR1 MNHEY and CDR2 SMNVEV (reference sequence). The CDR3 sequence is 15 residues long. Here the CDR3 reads CASSLAIGGAYGYTF. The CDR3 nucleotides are TGTGCCAGCAGTTTGGCCATCGGGGGAGCTTATGGCTACACCTTC.

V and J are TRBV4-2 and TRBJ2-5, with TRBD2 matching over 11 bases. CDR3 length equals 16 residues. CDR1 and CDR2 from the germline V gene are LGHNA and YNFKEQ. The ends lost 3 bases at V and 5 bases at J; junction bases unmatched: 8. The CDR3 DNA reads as TGTGCCAGCAGCCAGGATAGCGGGAGGGCCGGGGAGACCCAGTACTTC. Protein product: CASSQDSGRAGETQYF.

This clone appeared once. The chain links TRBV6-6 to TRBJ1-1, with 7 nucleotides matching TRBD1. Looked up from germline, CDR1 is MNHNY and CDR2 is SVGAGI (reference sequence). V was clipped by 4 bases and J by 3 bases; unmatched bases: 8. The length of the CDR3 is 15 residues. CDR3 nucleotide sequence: TGTGCCAGCAGTTTAAAGGGGGCGGAGGACACTGAAGCTTTCTTT. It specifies CASSLKGAEDTEAFF.

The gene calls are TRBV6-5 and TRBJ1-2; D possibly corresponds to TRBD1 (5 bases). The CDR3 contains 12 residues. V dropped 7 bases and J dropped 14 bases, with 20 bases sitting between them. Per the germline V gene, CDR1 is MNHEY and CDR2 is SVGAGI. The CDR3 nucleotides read TGTGCCAGCAAAGGTCTAGGGGACCCTCAAACCTTC. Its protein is CASKGLGDPQTF.

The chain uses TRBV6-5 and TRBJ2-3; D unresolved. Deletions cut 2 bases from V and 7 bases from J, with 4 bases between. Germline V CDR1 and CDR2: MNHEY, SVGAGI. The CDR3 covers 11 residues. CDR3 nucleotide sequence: TGTGCCAGCAGTTACATCAATACGCAGTATTTT. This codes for CASSYINTQYF.

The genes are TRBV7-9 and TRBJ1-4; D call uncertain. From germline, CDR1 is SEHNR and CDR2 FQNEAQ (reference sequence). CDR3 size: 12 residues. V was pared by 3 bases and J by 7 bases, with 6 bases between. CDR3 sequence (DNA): TGTGCCAGCAGCTTCTCGGGTGAAAAACTGTTTTTT. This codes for CASSFSGEKLFF.

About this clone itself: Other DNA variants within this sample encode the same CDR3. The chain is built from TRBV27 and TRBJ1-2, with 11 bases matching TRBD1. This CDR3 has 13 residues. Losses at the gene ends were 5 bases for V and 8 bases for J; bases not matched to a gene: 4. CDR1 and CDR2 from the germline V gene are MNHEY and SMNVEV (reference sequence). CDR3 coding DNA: TGTGCCAGCAGTGGACAGGGGGCGTGGGGCTACACCTTC. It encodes CASSGQGAWGYTF.

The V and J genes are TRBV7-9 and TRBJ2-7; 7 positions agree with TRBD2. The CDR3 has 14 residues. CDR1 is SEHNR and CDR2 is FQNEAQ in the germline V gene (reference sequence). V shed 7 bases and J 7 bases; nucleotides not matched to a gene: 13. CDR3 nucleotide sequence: TGTGCCAGCATCTTCGGGGGAGGGCCAGGGGAGCAGTACTTC. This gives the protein CASIFGGGPGEQYF.

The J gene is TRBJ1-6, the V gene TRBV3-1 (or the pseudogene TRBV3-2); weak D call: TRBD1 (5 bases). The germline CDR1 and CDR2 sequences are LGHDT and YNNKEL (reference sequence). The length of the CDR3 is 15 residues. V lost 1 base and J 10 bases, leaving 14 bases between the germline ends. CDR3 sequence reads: CASSQVGVIHSPLHF. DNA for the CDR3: TGTGCCAGCAGCCAAGTGGGGGTTATTCACTCACCCCTCCACTTT.

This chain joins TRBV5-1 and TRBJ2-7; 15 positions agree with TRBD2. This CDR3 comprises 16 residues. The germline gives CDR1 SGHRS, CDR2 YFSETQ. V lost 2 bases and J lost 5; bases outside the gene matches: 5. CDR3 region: CASSLGTSGRNNEQYF. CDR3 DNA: TGCGCCAGCAGCTTAGGGACTAGCGGGAGGAACAACGAGCAGTACTTC.

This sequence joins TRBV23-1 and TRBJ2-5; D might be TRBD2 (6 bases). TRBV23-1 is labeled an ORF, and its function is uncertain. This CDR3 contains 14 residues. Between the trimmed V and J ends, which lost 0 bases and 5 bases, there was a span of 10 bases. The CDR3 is CASSQSGGTETQYF. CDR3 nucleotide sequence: TGCGCCAGCAGTCAATCGGGGGGAACTGAGACCCAGTACTTC.

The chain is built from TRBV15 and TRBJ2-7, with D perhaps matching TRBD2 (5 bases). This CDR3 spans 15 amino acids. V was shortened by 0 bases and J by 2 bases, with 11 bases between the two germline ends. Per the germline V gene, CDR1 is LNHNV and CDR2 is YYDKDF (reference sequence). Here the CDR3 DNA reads TGTGCCACCAGCAGAGAAGCGGCAGCGACCTACGAGCAGTACTTC. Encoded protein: CATSREAAATYEQYF.

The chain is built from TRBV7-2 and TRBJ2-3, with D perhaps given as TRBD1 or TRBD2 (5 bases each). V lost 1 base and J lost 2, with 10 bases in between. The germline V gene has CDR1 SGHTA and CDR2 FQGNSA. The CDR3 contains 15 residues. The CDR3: CASSLGGTPTDTQYF. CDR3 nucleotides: TGTGCCAGCAGCTTAGGGGGGACCCCCACAGATACGCAGTATTTT.

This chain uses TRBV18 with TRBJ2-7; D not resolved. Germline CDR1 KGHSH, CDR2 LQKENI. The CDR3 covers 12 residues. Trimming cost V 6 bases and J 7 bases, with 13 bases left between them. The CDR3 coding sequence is TGTGCCAGCTCTGAAAGTAAACGGGAGCAGTACTTC. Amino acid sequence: CASSESKREQYF.

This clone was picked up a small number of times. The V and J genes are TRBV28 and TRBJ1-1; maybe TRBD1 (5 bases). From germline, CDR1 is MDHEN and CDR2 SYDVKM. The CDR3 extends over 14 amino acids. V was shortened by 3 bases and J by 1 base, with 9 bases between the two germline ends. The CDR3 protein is CASSFLTANTEAFF. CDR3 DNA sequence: TGTGCCAGCAGTTTCCTGACAGCGAACACTGAAGCTTTCTTT.

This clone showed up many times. CDR3 sequence: CSVETLNYGYTF. CDR3 in DNA: TGCAGCGTTGAGACCCTCAACTATGGCTACACCTTC. This chain links TRBV29-1 with TRBJ1-2; D remains ambiguous. CDR3 length: 12 amino acids. The germline V gene encodes CDR1 SQVTM and CDR2 ANQGSEA. With 3 bases removed from V and 2 bases from J, the gap between germline ends came to 7 bases.

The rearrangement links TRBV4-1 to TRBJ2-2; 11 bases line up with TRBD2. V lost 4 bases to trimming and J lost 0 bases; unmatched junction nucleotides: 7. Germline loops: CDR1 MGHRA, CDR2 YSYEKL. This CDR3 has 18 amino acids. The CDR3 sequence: CASSRRLAGGSNTGELFF. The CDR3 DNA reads TGCGCCAGCAGCCGGCGCCTAGCGGGAGGATCGAACACCGGGGAGCTGTTTTTT.

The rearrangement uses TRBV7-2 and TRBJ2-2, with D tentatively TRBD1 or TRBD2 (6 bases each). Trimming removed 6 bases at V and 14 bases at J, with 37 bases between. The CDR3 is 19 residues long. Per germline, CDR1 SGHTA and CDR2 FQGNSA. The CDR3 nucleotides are TGTGCCAGCAGGAAGGGCCGTGCCGGGACCCGGGGGAACACCGGGGGCCTGTTTTTT. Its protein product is CASRKGRAGTRGNTGGLFF.